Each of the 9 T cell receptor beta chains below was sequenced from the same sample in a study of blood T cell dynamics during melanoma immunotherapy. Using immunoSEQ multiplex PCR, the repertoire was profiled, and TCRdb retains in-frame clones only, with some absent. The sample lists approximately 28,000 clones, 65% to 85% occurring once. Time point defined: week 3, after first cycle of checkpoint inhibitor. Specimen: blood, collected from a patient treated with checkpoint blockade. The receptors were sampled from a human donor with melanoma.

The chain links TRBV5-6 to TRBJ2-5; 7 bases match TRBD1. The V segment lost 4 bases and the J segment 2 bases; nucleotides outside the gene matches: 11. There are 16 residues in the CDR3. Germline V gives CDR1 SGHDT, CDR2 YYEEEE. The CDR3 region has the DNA TGTGCCAGCAGCCGACAGGGCGAGGCATCACAAGAGACCCAGTACTTC. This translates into CASSRQGEASQETQYF.

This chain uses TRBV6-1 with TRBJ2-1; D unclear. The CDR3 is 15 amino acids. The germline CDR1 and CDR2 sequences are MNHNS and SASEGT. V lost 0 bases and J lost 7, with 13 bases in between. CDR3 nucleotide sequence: TGTGCCAGCAGTGAAGCCCATCTACACGGTAATGAGCAGTTCTTC. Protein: CASSEAHLHGNEQFF.

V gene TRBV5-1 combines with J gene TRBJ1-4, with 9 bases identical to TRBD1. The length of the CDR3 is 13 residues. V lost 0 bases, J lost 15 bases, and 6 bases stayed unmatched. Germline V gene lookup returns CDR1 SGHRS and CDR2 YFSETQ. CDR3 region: CASSLGQGGTLFF. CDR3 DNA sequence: TGCGCCAGCAGCTTGGGACAGGGGGGAACTTTGTTTTTT.

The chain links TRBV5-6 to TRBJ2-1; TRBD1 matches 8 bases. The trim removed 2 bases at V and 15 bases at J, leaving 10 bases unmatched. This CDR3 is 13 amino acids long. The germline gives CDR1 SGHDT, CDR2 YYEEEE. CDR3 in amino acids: CASSFRRSQGAFF. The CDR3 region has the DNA TGTGCCAGCAGCTTTAGACGTTCTCAGGGGGCGTTCTTC.

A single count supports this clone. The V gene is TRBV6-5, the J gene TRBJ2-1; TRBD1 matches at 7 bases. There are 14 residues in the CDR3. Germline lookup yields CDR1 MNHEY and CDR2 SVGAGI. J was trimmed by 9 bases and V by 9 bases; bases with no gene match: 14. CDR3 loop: CASRDRASGGEQFF. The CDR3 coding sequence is TGTGCCAGTCGAGACAGGGCAAGTGGTGGTGAGCAGTTCTTC.

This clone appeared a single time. The CDR3 region is CASSPLALSTDTQYF. In DNA form, the CDR3 reads TGTGCCAGCAGCCCCCTAGCGCTGAGCACAGATACGCAGTATTTT. This sequence joins TRBV7-8 and TRBJ2-3; perhaps TRBD2 as D (6 bases). Between the trimmed V and J ends, which lost 5 bases and 0 bases, there was a span of 12 bases. Germline lookup yields CDR1 SGHVS and CDR2 FQNEAQ. The CDR3 covers 15 residues. Using reference TRBV7-8 and TRBJ2-3 for the parts outside the CDR3, the full variable domain is GAGVSQSPRYKVAKRGQDVALRCDPISGHVSLFWYQQALGQGPEFLTYFQNEAQLDKSGLPSDRFFAERPEGSVSTLKIQRTQQEDSAVYLCASSPLALSTDTQYFGPGTRLTVL.

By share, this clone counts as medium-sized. CDR3 DNA sequence: TGTGCCAGCAGCTTAGAACATTACTCCTACAATGAGCAGTTCTTC. It yields the protein CASSLEHYSYNEQFF. The chain has TRBV11-2 and TRBJ2-1, with no clear D. The germline CDR1 and CDR2 sequences are SGHAT and FQNNGV. The CDR3 length is 15 residues. Trimming left V 0 bases short and J 0 bases short, with 6 bases between.

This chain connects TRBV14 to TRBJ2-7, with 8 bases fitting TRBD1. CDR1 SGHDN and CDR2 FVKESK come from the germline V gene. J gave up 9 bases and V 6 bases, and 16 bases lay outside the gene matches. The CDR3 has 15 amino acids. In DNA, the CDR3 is TGTGCCAGCAGGGATAGTAGGCAGGGGGCATTGGTGCAGTACTTC. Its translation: CASRDSRQGALVQYF.

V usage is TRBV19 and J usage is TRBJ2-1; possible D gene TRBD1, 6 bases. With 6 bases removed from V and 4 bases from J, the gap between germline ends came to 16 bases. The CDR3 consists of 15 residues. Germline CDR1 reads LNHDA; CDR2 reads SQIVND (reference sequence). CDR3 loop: CASRRMGALYNEQFF. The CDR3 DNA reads TGTGCCAGTAGGAGGATGGGGGCCCTTTACAATGAGCAGTTCTTC.